The 29 T cell receptor beta chains below were found in one sample sequenced in a study of cytomegalovirus exposure and HLA in healthy donors. The PCR made use of 60 Vbeta and 13 Jbeta primers. Measured with immunoSEQ multiplex PCR; TCRdb has only the in-frame clones, and not every one. The table has fewer than 200,000 clones, around 68% seen once. The sample comprised PBMCs. The receptors originated from a middle-aged man in good health and CMV-seronegative.

J is TRBJ2-3 and V is TRBV4-3; TRBD2 matches at 7 bases. This CDR3 is 18 amino acids long. Trimming took 3 bases from V and 2 from J; bases not matched to a gene: 14. Germline V gene data show CDR1 as LGHNA and CDR2 as YSLEER. CDR3 nucleotides: TGCGCCAGCAGCCAGGCGGGGGACCAAACATTTCTCACAGATACGCAGTATTTT. Its protein is CASSQAGDQTFLTDTQYF.

This clone came up a few times. The chain employs TRBV19 and TRBJ2-1; D possibly corresponds to TRBD2 (6 bases). CDR3 length equals 14 residues. Trimming took 3 bases from V and 5 from J, leaving 11 bases between them. Germline CDR1 is LNHDA and CDR2 is SQIVND (reference sequence). This CDR3 reads CASSMTRTNNEQFF. The DNA of the CDR3 is TGTGCCAGTAGTATGACTAGGACGAACAATGAGCAGTTCTTC.

The genes are TRBV6-1 and TRBJ2-1; 10 nucleotides agree with TRBD2. With V trimmed by 6 bases and J by 7 bases, 9 bases remained unmatched. Germline CDR1 MNHNS, CDR2 SASEGT. The length of the CDR3 is 15 residues. Here the CDR3 reads CASRGGSGGANEQFF. The CDR3 DNA is TGTGCCAGCAGGGGAGGGAGCGGGGGGGCGAATGAGCAGTTCTTC.

The table lists this clone with a few counts. The V gene is TRBV5-5, the J gene TRBJ1-1; 9 nucleotides align to TRBD1. CDR3 length equals 17 residues. Germline V gene sequence: CDR1 SGHKS, CDR2 YYEKEE (reference sequence). J was trimmed by 4 bases and V by 0 bases; bases with no gene match: 10. Here the CDR3 reads CASSLAPGQGYFTEAFF. The CDR3 bases are TGTGCCAGCAGCTTGGCACCGGGACAGGGATACTTCACTGAAGCTTTCTTT.

J is TRBJ1-1 and V is TRBV2, with D uncertain. Trimming removed 5 bases from V and 1 base from J, with 8 bases in between. The germline V gene encodes CDR1 SNHLY and CDR2 FYNNEI. The length of the CDR3 is 13 residues. The CDR3 DNA reads TGTGCCAGCAGTAAGAGAGCGAACACTGAAGCTTTCTTT. Translated: CASSKRANTEAFF.

J is TRBJ2-1 and V is TRBV6-1; 10 bases are a match to TRBD1. The V gene end was trimmed by 2 bases and the J gene end by 7 bases; junction bases not matched to a gene: 8. CDR1 and CDR2 from the germline V gene are MNHNS and SASEGT. The CDR3 has 16 amino acids. CDR3 loop: CASSEWGGTGANEQFF. CDR3 nucleotide sequence: TGTGCCAGCAGTGAATGGGGGGGGACAGGGGCAAATGAGCAGTTCTTC.

The V and J genes are TRBV7-3 and TRBJ2-2; 8 positions agree with TRBD1. V was clipped by 1 base and J by 1 base; unmatched bases: 11. In germline, CDR1 is SGHTA, CDR2 FQGTGA. The CDR3 has 19 residues. DNA of the CDR3: TGTGCCAGCAGCTTAATTGTTTATACAGGGGGAGTGAACACCGGGGAGCTGTTTTTT. It specifies CASSLIVYTGGVNTGELFF.

The genes are TRBV4-1 and TRBJ1-5, with D maybe TRBD1 (5 bases). The CDR3 extends over 14 amino acids. V was trimmed by 4 bases and J by 2 bases, leaving 9 bases between them. CDR1 is MGHRA, CDR2 YSYEKL, per germline. As DNA, the CDR3 is TGCGCCAGCAGCCGAGAAGGGGGCAATCAGCCCCAGCATTTT. This translates into CASSREGGNQPQHF.

This clone has only a few counts. The J gene is TRBJ1-2, the V gene TRBV7-2; weak D call: TRBD1 (5 bases). Trimming removed 5 bases at V and 6 bases at J, with 19 bases between. CDR1 SGHTA and CDR2 FQGNSA come from the germline V gene. This CDR3 is built from 15 residues. The CDR3 DNA is TGTGCCAGCAGCCCCGAGCGGGGAGGGGCCCATGGCTACACCTTC. Amino acid sequence: CASSPERGGAHGYTF.

The rearrangement joins TRBV6-6 to TRBJ2-5; 9 bases line up with TRBD1. The CDR3 has 13 amino acids. V lost 6 bases to trimming and J lost 5 bases; unmatched junction nucleotides: 4. Germline V lookup: CDR1 MNHNY, CDR2 SVGAGI (reference sequence). The CDR3 DNA reads TGTGCCAGCAGACAGGGGGCCGGTGAGACCCAGTACTTC. Translated: CASRQGAGETQYF.

The count of this clone is one. The chain employs TRBV4-1 and TRBJ2-7; 9 nucleotides agree with TRBD1. The V and J ends lost 0 bases and 5 bases, in that order; junction bases with no gene match: 11. This CDR3 is built from 17 residues. CDR1 MGHRA and CDR2 YSYEKL come from the germline V gene. CDR3 protein: CASSQEGFRDRVNEQYF. In DNA form, the CDR3 reads TGCGCCAGCAGCCAAGAAGGGTTCCGGGACAGGGTCAACGAGCAGTACTTC.

The chain is built from TRBV9 and TRBJ2-1; a possible D gene is TRBD2 (6 bases). CDR1 and CDR2 (germline): SGDLS, YYNGEE. The CDR3 is 13 residues long. Trimming removed 0 bases from V and 7 bases from J, with 8 bases in between. The CDR3 sequence: CASSVAGTNEQFF. CDR3 bases: TGTGCCAGCAGCGTAGCGGGGACTAATGAGCAGTTCTTC.

The rearrangement uses TRBV9 and TRBJ2-7; TRBD1 matches 7 bases. The CDR3 contains 18 residues. With V trimmed by 0 bases and J by 6 bases, 18 bases remained unmatched. Germline V gene data show CDR1 as SGDLS and CDR2 as YYNGEE. CDR3: CASSVAPLRQGQTGEQYF. The DNA for the CDR3 is TGTGCCAGCAGCGTAGCCCCACTCCGACAGGGACAGACGGGCGAGCAGTACTTC.

The chain couples TRBV6-5 to TRBJ2-3; the match to TRBD1 covers 9 bases. The V segment lost 7 bases and the J segment 14 bases; nucleotides outside the gene matches: 13. Looked up from germline, CDR1 is MNHEY and CDR2 is SVGAGI. The length of the CDR3 is 13 residues. CDR3 in amino acids: CASTSGQGSLVYF. The CDR3 bases are TGTGCCAGCACCTCAGGACAGGGGAGTTTGGTGTATTTT.

The V call is TRBV15, the J call TRBJ1-2; D is perhaps TRBD1 (5 bases). This CDR3 region has 15 residues. In germline, CDR1 is LNHNV, CDR2 YYDKDF (reference sequence). Trimming removed 5 bases at V and 8 bases at J, with 21 bases between. CDR3 sequence (DNA): TGTGCCACCAGCGCTCCCCTGGGGCCAGGTTGGGGCTACACCTTC. Its protein is CATSAPLGPGWGYTF.

The chain joins TRBV7-8 to TRBJ1-3; 11 bases line up with TRBD1. Germline V CDR1 and CDR2: SGHVS, FQNEAQ. The V segment lost 5 bases and the J segment 0 bases; nucleotides outside the gene matches: 6. This CDR3 has 17 residues. CDR3 region: CASSVTGTGGSGNTIYF. In DNA form, the CDR3 reads TGTGCCAGCAGCGTTACCGGGACAGGGGGCTCTGGAAACACCATATATTTT.

This rearrangement joins TRBV7-9 to TRBJ1-6; a possible D gene is TRBD1 (6 bases). The germline CDR1 and CDR2 sequences are SEHNR and FQNEAQ (reference sequence). The CDR3 length is 13 residues. The V end lost 5 bases, the J end lost 10 bases, and 12 bases lay between the germline ends. DNA of the CDR3: TGTGCCAGCAGCCTCCAGGGGAACTCACCCCTCCACTTT. Translated: CASSLQGNSPLHF.

The chain couples TRBV7-9 to TRBJ2-5, with unresolved D. V shed 1 base and J shed 3 bases, with 9 bases lying between them. The germline gives CDR1 SEHNR, CDR2 FQNEAQ (reference sequence). The CDR3 covers 14 residues. CDR3 residues: CASSLGWAEETQYF. The CDR3 coding sequence is TGTGCCAGCAGCTTAGGTTGGGCAGAAGAGACCCAGTACTTC.

The rearrangement joins TRBV15 to TRBJ2-7; 7 bases are a match to TRBD2. This CDR3 has 14 amino acids. Germline values: CDR1 LNHNV, CDR2 YYDKDF (reference sequence). Unmatched junction bases numbered 4, after V lost 5 bases and J lost 0 bases. This CDR3 is CATSPGGGSYEQYF. The CDR3 region has the DNA TGTGCCACCAGCCCTGGGGGGGGCTCCTACGAGCAGTACTTC.

The chain has TRBV5-1 and TRBJ2-2; TRBD2 aligns across 7 bases. The trim removed 5 bases at V and 6 bases at J, leaving 7 bases unmatched. Germline CDR1 and CDR2: SGHRS and YFSETQ. The CDR3 length is 14 residues. This chain's CDR3 is CASSLISGPGELFF. In DNA, the CDR3 is TGCGCCAGCAGTCTTATTAGCGGGCCCGGGGAGCTGTTTTTT.

This clone was observed a handful of times. The CDR3 loop reads CASSNPVVNSPLHF. CDR3 DNA: TGTGCCAGCAGTAACCCGGTTGTGAATTCACCCCTCCACTTT. The chain uses TRBV27 and TRBJ1-6; D is ambiguous. The germline gives CDR1 MNHEY, CDR2 SMNVEV (reference sequence). V shed 5 bases and J shed 7 bases, with 12 bases lying between them. The CDR3 runs to 14 residues.

The chain is built from TRBV29-1 and TRBJ2-1, with 8 nucleotides matching TRBD2. Germline CDR1 is SQVTM and CDR2 is ANQGSEA. The CDR3 length is 15 residues. V was clipped by 2 bases and J by 4 bases; unmatched bases: 7. The CDR3 DNA reads as TGCAGCGTTGAAACGGGGGGGGCGATATACAATGAGCAGTTCTTC. Its protein product is CSVETGGAIYNEQFF.

V and J are TRBV6-1 and TRBJ1-1; no clear D gene. From germline, CDR1 is MNHNS and CDR2 SASEGT. Trimming left V 6 bases short and J 1 base short, with 9 bases between. The CDR3 has 13 residues. The CDR3 coding sequence is TGTGCCAGCAGAGGAGGGCCGAACACTGAAGCTTTCTTT. Translation: CASRGGPNTEAFF.

This chain joins TRBV5-1 and TRBJ1-4, with 7 bases fitting TRBD1. Looked up from germline, CDR1 is SGHRS and CDR2 is YFSETQ. The trim removed 4 bases at V and 4 bases at J, leaving 4 bases unmatched. The CDR3 contains 14 residues. The CDR3 nucleotides read TGCGCCAGCAGCCCTGGGACAGTTAATGAAAAACTGTTTTTT. Translated, it gives CASSPGTVNEKLFF.

The V and J genes are TRBV2 and TRBJ1-2; 7 bases fit TRBD1. After removal of 8 bases from V and 0 bases from J, the junction contained 12 bases not matched to a gene. The CDR3 is 16 amino acids. The germline V gene encodes CDR1 SNHLY and CDR2 FYNNEI. The CDR3 DNA reads TGTGCCAGCGGGGGGAAGGGGGCGTACTCTAACTATGGCTACACCTTC. The encoded protein is CASGGKGAYSNYGYTF. Drawing the rest from reference TRBV2 and TRBJ1-2, the complete variable domain is EPEVTQTPSHQVTQMGQEVILRCVPISNHLYFYWYRQILGQKVEFLVSFYNNEISEKSEIFDDQFSVERPDGSNFTLKIRSTKLEDSAMYFCASGGKGAYSNYGYTFGSGTRLTVV.

This clone was found a few times. The rearrangement uses TRBV5-1 and TRBJ1-4; 10 positions match TRBD1. Germline V CDR1 and CDR2: SGHRS, YFSETQ. The J segment lost 7 bases and the V segment lost 1 base, leaving 4 bases of the junction unmatched. This CDR3 has 15 amino acids. The CDR3 here is CASSLSGTGVEKLFF. The CDR3 DNA sequence: TGCGCCAGCAGCTTGAGTGGGACAGGGGTTGAAAAACTGTTTTTT.

This sequence joins TRBV20-1 and TRBJ1-2; D remains ambiguous. The CDR3 covers 11 residues. From germline, CDR1 is DFQATT and CDR2 SNEGSKA (reference sequence). The V and J ends lost 6 bases and 6 bases respectively, with 11 bases between them. Here the CDR3 reads CSADRTDGYTF. CDR3 nucleotide sequence: TGCAGTGCCGATCGAACAGATGGCTACACCTTC.

V is TRBV28 and J is TRBJ2-3; 9 bases align to TRBD2. The CDR3 runs to 14 residues. With V trimmed by 3 bases and J by 3 bases, 1 base remained unmatched. Per germline, CDR1 MDHEN and CDR2 SYDVKM. CDR3 in amino acids: CASSFAGGTDTQYF. The CDR3 region has the DNA TGTGCCAGCAGTTTCGCGGGGGGGACAGATACGCAGTATTTT.

The chain links TRBV10-1 to TRBJ2-1, with TRBD2 matching over 12 bases. Germline V gene data show CDR1 as WNHNN and CDR2 as SYGVQD (reference sequence). V shed 5 bases, J shed 3 bases, and the junction held 5 bases outside the gene matches. This CDR3 has 16 residues. The CDR3 DNA follows: TGCGCCAGCAGTTCGAAACTAGCGGGGGGCTACAATGAGCAGTTCTTC. Translating it yields CASSSKLAGGYNEQFF.